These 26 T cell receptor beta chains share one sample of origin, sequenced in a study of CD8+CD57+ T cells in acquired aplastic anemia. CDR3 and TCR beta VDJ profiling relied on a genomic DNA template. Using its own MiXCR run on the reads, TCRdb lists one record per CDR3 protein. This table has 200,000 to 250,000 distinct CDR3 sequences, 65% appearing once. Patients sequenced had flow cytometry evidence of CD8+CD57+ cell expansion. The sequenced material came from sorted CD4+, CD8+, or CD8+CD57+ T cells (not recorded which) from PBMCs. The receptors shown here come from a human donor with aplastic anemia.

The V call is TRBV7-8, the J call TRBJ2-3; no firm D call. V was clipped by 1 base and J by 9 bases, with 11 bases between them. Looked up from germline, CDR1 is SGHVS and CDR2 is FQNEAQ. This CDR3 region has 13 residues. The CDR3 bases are TGTGCCAGCAGCTTAGTGATTACTGGGACGCAGTATTTT. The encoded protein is CASSLVITGTQYF. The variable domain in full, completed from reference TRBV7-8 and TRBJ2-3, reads GAGVSQSPRYKVAKRGQDVALRCDPISGHVSLFWYQQALGQGPEFLTYFQNEAQLDKSGLPSDRFFAERPEGSVSTLKIQRTQQEDSAVYLCASSLVITGTQYFGPGTRLTVL.

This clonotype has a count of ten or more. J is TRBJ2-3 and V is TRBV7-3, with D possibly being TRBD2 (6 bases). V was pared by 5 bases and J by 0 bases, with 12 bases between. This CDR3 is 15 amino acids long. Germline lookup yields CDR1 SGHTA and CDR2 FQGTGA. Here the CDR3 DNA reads TGTGCCAGCAGCCCAAGGGGACTTAGCACAGATACGCAGTATTTT. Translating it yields CASSPRGLSTDTQYF.

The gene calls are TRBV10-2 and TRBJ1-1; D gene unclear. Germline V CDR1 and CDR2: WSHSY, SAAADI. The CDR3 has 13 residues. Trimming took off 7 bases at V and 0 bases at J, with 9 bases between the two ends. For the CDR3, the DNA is TGCGCCAGCACGGGAGGTTTGAACACTGAAGCTTTCTTT. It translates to CASTGGLNTEAFF.

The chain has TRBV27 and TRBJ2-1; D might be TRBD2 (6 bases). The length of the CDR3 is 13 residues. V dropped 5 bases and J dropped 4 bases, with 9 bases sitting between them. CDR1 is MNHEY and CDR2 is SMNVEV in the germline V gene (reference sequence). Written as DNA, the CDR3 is TGTGCCAGCAGTATAGCGGAATACAATGAGCAGTTCTTC. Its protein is CASSIAEYNEQFF.

The CDR3 bases are TGTGCCAGCAGCCCAGGGGACACCTACGAGCAGTACTTC. Encoded protein: CASSPGDTYEQYF. The V and J genes are TRBV7-6 and TRBJ2-7, with a tentative D call TRBD1 (6 bases). V was pared by 5 bases and J by 2 bases, with 10 bases between. The germline gives CDR1 SGHVS, CDR2 FNYEAQ. The CDR3 contains 13 residues. The entire variable domain, with the rest obtained from reference TRBV7-6 and TRBJ2-7, is as follows: GAGVSQSPRYKVTKRGQDVALRCDPISGHVSLYWYRQALGQGPEFLTYFNYEAQQDKSGLPNDRFSAERPEGSISTLTIQRTEQRDSAMYRCASSPGDTYEQYFGPGTRLTVT.

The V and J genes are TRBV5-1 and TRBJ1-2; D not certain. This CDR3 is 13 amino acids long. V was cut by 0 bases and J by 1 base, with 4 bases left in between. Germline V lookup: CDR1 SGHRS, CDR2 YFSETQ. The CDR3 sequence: CASSLAVNYGYTF. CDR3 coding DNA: TGCGCCAGCAGCTTGGCAGTTAACTATGGCTACACCTTC.

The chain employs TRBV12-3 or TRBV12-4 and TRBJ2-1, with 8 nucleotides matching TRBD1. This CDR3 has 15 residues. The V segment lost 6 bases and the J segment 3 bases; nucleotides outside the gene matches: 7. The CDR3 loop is CASSPDRDFYNEQFF. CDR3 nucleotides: TGTGCCAGCAGCCCGGACAGGGACTTCTACAATGAGCAGTTCTTC.

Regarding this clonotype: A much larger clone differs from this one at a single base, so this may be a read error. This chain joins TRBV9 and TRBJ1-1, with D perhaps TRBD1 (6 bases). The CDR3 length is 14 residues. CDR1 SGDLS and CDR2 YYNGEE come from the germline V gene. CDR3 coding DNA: TGTGCCGGCAGCCCCCCCAGGGGAAGTAGTGAAGCTTTCTTT. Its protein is CAGSPPRGSSEAFF.

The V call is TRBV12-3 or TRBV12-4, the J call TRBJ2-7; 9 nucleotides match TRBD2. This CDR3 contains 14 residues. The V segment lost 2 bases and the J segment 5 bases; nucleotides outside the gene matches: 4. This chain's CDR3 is CASSLRLAGDEQYF. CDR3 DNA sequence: TGTGCCAGCAGTTTACGATTAGCGGGAGACGAGCAGTACTTC.

The CDR3 protein is CASSLVASGRARGDTQYF. The CDR3 nucleotides read TGTGCCAGCAGCTTGGTCGCTAGCGGGAGGGCCCGTGGAGATACGCAGTATTTT. The chain employs TRBV7-2 and TRBJ2-3; TRBD2 matches at 12 bases. The CDR3 is 18 amino acids. Germline V gene lookup returns CDR1 SGHTA and CDR2 FQGNSA. V was clipped by 3 bases and J by 5 bases; unmatched bases: 12.

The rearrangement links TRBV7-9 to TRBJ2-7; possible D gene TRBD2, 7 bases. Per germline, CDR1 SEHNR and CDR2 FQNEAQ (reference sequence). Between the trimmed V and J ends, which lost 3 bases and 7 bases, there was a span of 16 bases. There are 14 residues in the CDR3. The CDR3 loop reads CASSFRGADGEQYF. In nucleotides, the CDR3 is TGTGCCAGCAGCTTCCGGGGGGCGGATGGGGAGCAGTACTTC.

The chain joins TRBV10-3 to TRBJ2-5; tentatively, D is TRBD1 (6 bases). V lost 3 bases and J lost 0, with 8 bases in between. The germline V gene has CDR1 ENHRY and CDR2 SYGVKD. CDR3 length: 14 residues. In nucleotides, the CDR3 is TGTGCCATCAGTGACCGGGACAACCAAGAGACCCAGTACTTC. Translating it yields CAISDRDNQETQYF.

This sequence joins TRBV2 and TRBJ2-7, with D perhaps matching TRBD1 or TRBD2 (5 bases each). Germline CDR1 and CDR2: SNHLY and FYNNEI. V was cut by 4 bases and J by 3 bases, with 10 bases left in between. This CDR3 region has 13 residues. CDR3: CASSVEGFYEQYF. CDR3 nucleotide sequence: TGTGCCAGCAGTGTAGAGGGGTTCTACGAGCAGTACTTC.

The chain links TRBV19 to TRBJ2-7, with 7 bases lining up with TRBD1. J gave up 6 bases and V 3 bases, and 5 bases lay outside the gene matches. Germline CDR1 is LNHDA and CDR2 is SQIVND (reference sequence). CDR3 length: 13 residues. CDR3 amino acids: CASSIVKGAEQYF. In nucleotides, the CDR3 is TGTGCCAGTAGTATCGTTAAGGGGGCCGAGCAGTACTTC.

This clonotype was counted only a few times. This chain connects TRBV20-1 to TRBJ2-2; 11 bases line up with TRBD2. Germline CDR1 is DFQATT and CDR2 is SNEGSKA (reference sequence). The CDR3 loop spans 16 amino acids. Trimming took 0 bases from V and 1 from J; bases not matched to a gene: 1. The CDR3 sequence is CSARDGTSGNTGELFF. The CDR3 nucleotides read TGCAGTGCTAGAGATGGGACTAGCGGGAACACCGGGGAGCTGTTTTTT.

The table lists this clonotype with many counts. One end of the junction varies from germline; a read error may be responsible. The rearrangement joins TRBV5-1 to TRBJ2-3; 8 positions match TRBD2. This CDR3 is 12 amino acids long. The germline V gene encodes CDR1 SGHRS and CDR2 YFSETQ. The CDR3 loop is CASSLAGDTQYF. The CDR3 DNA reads TGTGCCAGCAGCTTAGCGGGGGATACGCAGTATTTT.

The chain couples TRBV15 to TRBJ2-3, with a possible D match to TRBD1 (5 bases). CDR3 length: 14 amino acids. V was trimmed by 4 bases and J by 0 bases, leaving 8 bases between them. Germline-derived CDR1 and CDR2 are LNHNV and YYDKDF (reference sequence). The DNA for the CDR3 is TGTGCCACCAGCACAGGGATAAGCACAGATACGCAGTATTTT. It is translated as CATSTGISTDTQYF.

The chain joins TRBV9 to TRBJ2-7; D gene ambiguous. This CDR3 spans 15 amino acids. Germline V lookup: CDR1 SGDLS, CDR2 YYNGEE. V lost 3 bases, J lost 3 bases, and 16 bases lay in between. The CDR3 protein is CASSARPVRDYEQYF. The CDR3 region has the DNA TGTGCCAGCAGCGCCCGCCCTGTAAGGGACTACGAGCAGTACTTC.

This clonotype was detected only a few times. The CDR3 region is CASSADRGNQPQHF. As DNA, the CDR3 is TGTGCCAGCAGCGCGGACAGGGGAAATCAGCCCCAGCATTTT. This rearrangement joins TRBV2 to TRBJ1-5; 9 bases match TRBD1. J gave up 4 bases and V 6 bases, and 4 bases lay outside the gene matches. Germline CDR1 reads SNHLY; CDR2 reads FYNNEI. The CDR3 has 14 residues.

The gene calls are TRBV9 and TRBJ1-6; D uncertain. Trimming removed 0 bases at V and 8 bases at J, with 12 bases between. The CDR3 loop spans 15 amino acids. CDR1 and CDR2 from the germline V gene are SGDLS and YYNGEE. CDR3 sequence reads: CASSVGSAEHSPLHF. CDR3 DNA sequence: TGTGCCAGCAGCGTAGGTTCGGCAGAGCATTCACCCCTCCACTTT.

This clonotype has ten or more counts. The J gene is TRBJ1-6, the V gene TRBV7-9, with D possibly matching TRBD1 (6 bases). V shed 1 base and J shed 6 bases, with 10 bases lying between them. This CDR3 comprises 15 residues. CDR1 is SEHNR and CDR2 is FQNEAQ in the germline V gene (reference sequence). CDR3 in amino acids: CASSLVGASNSPLHF. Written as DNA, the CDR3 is TGTGCCAGCAGCTTAGTGGGGGCATCTAATTCACCCCTCCACTTT.

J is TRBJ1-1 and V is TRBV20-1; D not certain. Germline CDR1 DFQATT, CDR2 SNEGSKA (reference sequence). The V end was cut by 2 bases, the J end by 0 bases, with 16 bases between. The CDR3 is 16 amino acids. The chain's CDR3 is CSARIGKVPMNTEAFF. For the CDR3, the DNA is TGCAGTGCTAGAATAGGCAAGGTACCTATGAACACTGAAGCTTTCTTT.

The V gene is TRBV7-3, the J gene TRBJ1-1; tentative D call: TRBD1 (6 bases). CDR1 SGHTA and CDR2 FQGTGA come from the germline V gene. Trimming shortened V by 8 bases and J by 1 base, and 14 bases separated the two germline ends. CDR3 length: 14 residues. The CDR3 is CASGPGHTNTEAFF. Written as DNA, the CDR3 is TGTGCCAGCGGACCGGGACATACGAACACTGAAGCTTTCTTT.

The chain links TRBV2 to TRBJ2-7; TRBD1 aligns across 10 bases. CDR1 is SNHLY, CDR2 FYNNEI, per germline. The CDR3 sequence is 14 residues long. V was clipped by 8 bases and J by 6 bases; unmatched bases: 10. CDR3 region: CASRPGQGLSEQYF. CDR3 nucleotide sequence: TGTGCCAGCCGTCCGGGACAGGGGCTGAGCGAGCAGTACTTC.

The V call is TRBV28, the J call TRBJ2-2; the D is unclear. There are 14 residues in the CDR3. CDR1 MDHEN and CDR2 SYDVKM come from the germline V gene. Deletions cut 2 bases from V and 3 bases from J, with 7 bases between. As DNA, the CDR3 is TGTGCCAGCAGTTTACAGGTGGACACCGGGGAGCTGTTTTTT. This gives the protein CASSLQVDTGELFF. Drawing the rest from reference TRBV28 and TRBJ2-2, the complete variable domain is DVKVTQSSRYLVKRTGEKVFLECVQDMDHENMFWYRQDPGLGLRLIYFSYDVKMKEKGDIPEGYSVSREKKERFSLILESASTNQTSMYLCASSLQVDTGELFFGEGSRLTVL.

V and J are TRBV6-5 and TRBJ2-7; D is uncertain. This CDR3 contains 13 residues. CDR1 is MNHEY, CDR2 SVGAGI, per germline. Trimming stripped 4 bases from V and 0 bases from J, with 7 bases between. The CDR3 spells CASSSLSSYEQYF. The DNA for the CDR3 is TGTGCCAGCAGTTCCTTAAGCTCCTACGAGCAGTACTTC.